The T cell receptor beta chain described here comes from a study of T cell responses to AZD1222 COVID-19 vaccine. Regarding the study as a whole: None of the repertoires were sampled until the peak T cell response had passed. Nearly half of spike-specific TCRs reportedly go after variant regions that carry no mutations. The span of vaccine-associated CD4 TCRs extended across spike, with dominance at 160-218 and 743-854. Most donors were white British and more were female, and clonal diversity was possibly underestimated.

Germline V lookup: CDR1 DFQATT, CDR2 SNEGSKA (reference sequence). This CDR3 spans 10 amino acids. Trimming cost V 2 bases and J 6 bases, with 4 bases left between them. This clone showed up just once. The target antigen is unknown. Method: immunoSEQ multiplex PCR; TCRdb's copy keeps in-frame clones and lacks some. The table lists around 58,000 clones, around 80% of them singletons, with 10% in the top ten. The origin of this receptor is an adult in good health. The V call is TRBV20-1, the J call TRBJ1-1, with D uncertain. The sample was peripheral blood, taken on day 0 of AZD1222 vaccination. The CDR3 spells CSARTAEAFF. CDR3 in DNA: TGCAGTGCTAGAACCGCTGAAGCTTTCTTT.